The present T cell receptor (beta chain) was sequenced within a study of PD-1 blockade in classical Hodgkin lymphoma. Findings and caveats of the study: Partial responders and progressors had significantly lower baseline TCR diversity.

Every patient relapsed after autologous stem cell transplantation, and brentuximab vedotin exposure varied. Profiled with immunoSEQ multiplex PCR; TCRdb holds only in-frame clones, not every one. The sample contains about 22,000 clones, about three quarters of which appear only once. This clone was found a few times. Its matching antigen is unknown. The CDR3 has 12 amino acids. Deletions cut 0 bases from V and 6 bases from J, with 4 bases between. Germline assignment: CDR1 SGDLS and CDR2 YYNGEE. The sequence was obtained from a human donor with classical Hodgkin lymphoma. The chain employs TRBV9 and TRBJ1-3; D gene unclear. The material sequenced was peripheral blood mononuclear cells (PBMCs), taken before the second cycle of nivolumab. The chain's CDR3 is CASSVEENTIYF. The DNA for the CDR3 is TGTGCCAGCAGCGTAGAGGAAAACACCATATATTTT. Complete variable domain (other parts from reference TRBV9 and TRBJ1-3): DSGVTQTPKHLITATGQRVTLRCSPRSGDLSVYWYQQSLDQGLQFLIQYYNGEERAKGNILERFSAQQFPDLHSELNLSSLELGDSALYFCASSVEENTIYFGEGSWLTVV.